These 4 T cell receptor beta chains were sequenced from one sample in a study of blood T cell repertoires in COVID-19. The table came from immunoSEQ multiplex PCR; TCRdb's copy has only in-frame clones and leaves some out. The sample has 350,000 to 450,000 clones; about 88% are singletons. Sequenced sample: peripheral blood. The source of these receptors is a human donor in a cohort sampled during active COVID-19.

This chain uses TRBV7-3 with TRBJ2-2, with no clear D. Germline V gene lookup returns CDR1 SGHTA and CDR2 FQGTGA. The CDR3 is made up of 13 amino acids. V shed 3 bases and J shed 8 bases, with 10 bases lying between them. The CDR3 reads CASSFTRDGELFF. In DNA form, the CDR3 reads TGTGCCAGCAGCTTTACCCGAGATGGGGAGCTGTTTTTT.

The chain combines TRBV7-9 with TRBJ1-4, with 12 nucleotides matching TRBD1. The CDR3 is 13 residues long. Germline V gene data show CDR1 as SEHNR and CDR2 as FQNEAQ (reference sequence). After removal of 5 bases from V and 14 bases from J, the junction contained 6 bases not matched to a gene. DNA of the CDR3: TGTGCCAGCAGCAGGGACAGGGGGCGGGTTCTGTTTTTT. Protein: CASSRDRGRVLFF. The full variable domain, with the rest looked up from reference TRBV7-9 and TRBJ1-4, is DTGVSQNPRHKITKRGQNVTFRCDPISEHNRLYWYRQTLGQGPEFLTYFQNEAQLEKSRLLSDRFSAERPKGSFSTLEIQRTEQGDSAMYLCASSRDRGRVLFFGSGTQLSVL.

The chain uses TRBV6-5 and TRBJ1-4; 9 bases agree with TRBD1. Germline CDR1 is MNHEY and CDR2 is SVGAGI. V shed 0 bases and J 10 bases; nucleotides not matched to a gene: 6. There are 15 residues in the CDR3. CDR3 sequence (DNA): TGTGCCAGCAGTTACTCTCCGACAGGGGGTGGAAAACTGTTTTTT. Protein: CASSYSPTGGGKLFF.

This chain uses TRBV6-6 with TRBJ1-4; 9 bases align to TRBD1. The J segment lost 8 bases and the V segment lost 7 bases, leaving 8 bases of the junction unmatched. The CDR3 covers 14 residues. Germline V gives CDR1 MNHNY, CDR2 SVGAGI (reference sequence). The CDR3 bases are TGTGCCAGCAAACCGACAGGGGGTCGGGAAAAACTGTTTTTT. This gives the protein CASKPTGGREKLFF.